The 14 T cell receptor beta chains below come from one sample, sequenced in a study of cytotoxic CD8 clonotypes in ibrutinib-treated CLL. Measured with immunoSEQ multiplex PCR; TCRdb has only the in-frame clones, and not every one. Among around 310,000 clones, almost 80% were seen once, and the ten largest hold 5% to 7%. The sample here was PBMCs, taken before ibrutinib treatment. The receptors here all came from a human donor with chronic lymphocytic leukemia.

The CDR3 DNA sequence: TGTGCCAGCAGTTTAGCGGGAGGGACCCCTGCAGATACGCAGTATTTT. Its translation: CASSLAGGTPADTQYF. The V call is TRBV2, the J call TRBJ2-3; 11 bases map to TRBD2. The CDR3 runs 16 residues. Germline V gives CDR1 SNHLY, CDR2 FYNNEI. Trimming cost V 5 bases and J 4 bases; bases outside gene matches: 8.

In DNA, the CDR3 is TGTGCCAGCAGTTATGAGATTTCCGGGGAGCTGTTTTTT. This codes for CASSYEISGELFF. This chain links TRBV6-5 with TRBJ2-2; no reliable D call. The CDR3 is 13 amino acids. CDR1 and CDR2 (germline): MNHEY, SVGAGI. V lost 3 bases and J lost 6, with 8 bases in between.

This chain uses TRBV7-6 with TRBJ2-1; 9 bases agree with TRBD2. Germline CDR1 reads SGHVS; CDR2 reads FNYEAQ. Trimming at V came to 5 bases and at J to 12 bases, leaving 14 bases not matched to a gene. The CDR3 is 15 amino acids. The CDR3 sequence: CASSRRLADDSGQFF. The CDR3 DNA is TGTGCCAGCAGCCGAAGACTAGCGGACGACTCGGGGCAGTTCTTC.

The chain employs TRBV29-1 and TRBJ1-1; D gene uncertain. Trimming removed 7 bases from V and 5 bases from J, with 8 bases in between. The CDR3 is made up of 10 amino acids. Germline CDR1 and CDR2: SQVTM and ANQGSEA. CDR3: CSASKTEAFF. CDR3 nucleotides: TGCAGCGCGAGTAAAACTGAAGCTTTCTTT.

The rearrangement joins TRBV4-2 to TRBJ2-1; 8 bases are a match to TRBD2. The CDR3 extends over 16 amino acids. CDR1 and CDR2 from the germline V gene are LGHNA and YNFKEQ. The trim removed 5 bases at V and 1 base at J, leaving 7 bases unmatched. CDR3 amino acids: CASSVQLAASYNEQFF. The DNA of the CDR3 is TGTGCCAGCAGCGTGCAACTAGCGGCTTCCTACAATGAGCAGTTCTTC.

This chain joins TRBV7-2 and TRBJ2-5; D ambiguous. The CDR3 covers 13 residues. Germline CDR1 reads SGHTA; CDR2 reads FQGNSA. Deletions cut 3 bases from V and 4 bases from J, with 9 bases between. CDR3 in DNA: TGTGCCAGCAGCTTTTACAGTGGAGAGACCCAGTACTTC. Translating gives CASSFYSGETQYF.

The chain is built from TRBV7-2 and TRBJ2-7, with 13 positions matching TRBD2. CDR1 SGHTA and CDR2 FQGNSA come from the germline V gene. Trimming removed 5 bases from V and 1 base from J; junction bases left unmatched: 8. The CDR3 runs 17 residues. The CDR3 here is CASSQGLAGQPSYEQYF. The CDR3 DNA sequence: TGTGCCAGCAGCCAGGGACTAGCGGGACAACCTTCCTACGAGCAGTACTTC.

This clone has only a few counts. The rearrangement uses TRBV27 and TRBJ2-5; D gene unclear. Germline V gives CDR1 MNHEY, CDR2 SMNVEV (reference sequence). V shed 6 bases and J shed 4 bases, with 12 bases lying between them. This CDR3 comprises 13 residues. The DNA for the CDR3 is TGTGCCAGCAGCATTAGGGCCAGAGAGACCCAGTACTTC. It yields the protein CASSIRARETQYF.

The CDR3 nucleotides are TGTGCCAGCTCAGTTACCGGGACAGCGATATCCCCATCCTACAATGAGCAGTTCTTC. Translating gives CASSVTGTAISPSYNEQFF. V and J are TRBV18 and TRBJ2-1; 7 bases fit TRBD1. V lost 5 bases and J lost 1; bases outside the gene matches: 17. The length of the CDR3 is 19 residues. The germline V gene has CDR1 KGHSH and CDR2 LQKENI.

The rearrangement joins TRBV28 to TRBJ1-5; 9 bases map to TRBD1. The CDR3 covers 22 residues. Germline lookup yields CDR1 MDHEN and CDR2 SYDVKM. V trimming: 1 base; J trimming: 2 bases; junction bases outside the gene matches: 21. The CDR3 DNA reads as TGTGCCAGCAGTTTATATATCCGGGGGACAGGGAGATTGAGTGGGGGCAATCAGCCCCAGCATTTT. Its protein is CASSLYIRGTGRLSGGNQPQHF.

As concerns this clone: Sequence at one end of the junction differs from germline and may be a read error. J is TRBJ2-7 and V is TRBV7-7; TRBD2 aligns across 9 bases. Per the germline V gene, CDR1 is SSHAT and CDR2 is FNYEAQ (reference sequence). The CDR3 is made up of 16 amino acids. The CDR3 DNA reads as TGTGCTAGCAGAAATAGAGGGTGGCGGGAGGGCCGGGAGCAGTACTTC. This translates into CASRNRGWREGREQYF.

The chain uses TRBV27 and TRBJ1-5; D gene ambiguous. Germline lookup yields CDR1 MNHEY and CDR2 SMNVEV (reference sequence). V lost 2 bases, J lost 6 bases, and 17 bases lay in between. CDR3 size: 16 residues. In DNA, the CDR3 is TGTGCCAGCAGTTTAGGCGGAGGCAGTGGAGGTCAGCCCCAGCATTTT. Translated, it gives CASSLGGGSGGQPQHF.

The genes are TRBV30 and TRBJ2-1; 11 positions match TRBD2. Germline CDR1 GTSNPN, CDR2 SVGIG (reference sequence). Losses at the gene ends were 7 bases for V and 7 bases for J; bases not matched to a gene: 9. The CDR3 sequence is 14 residues long. CDR3 sequence (DNA): TGTGCCTCTAATAGCGGGAGGGCAGGGAATGAGCAGTTCTTC. It yields the protein CASNSGRAGNEQFF.

The chain couples TRBV15 to TRBJ2-2; D unresolved. Trimming removed 0 bases at V and 0 bases at J, with 5 bases between. The CDR3 consists of 15 residues. From germline, CDR1 is LNHNV and CDR2 YYDKDF (reference sequence). The CDR3 DNA is TGTGCCACCAGCAGAGACAGGACGAACACCGGGGAGCTGTTTTTT. Translated: CATSRDRTNTGELFF.